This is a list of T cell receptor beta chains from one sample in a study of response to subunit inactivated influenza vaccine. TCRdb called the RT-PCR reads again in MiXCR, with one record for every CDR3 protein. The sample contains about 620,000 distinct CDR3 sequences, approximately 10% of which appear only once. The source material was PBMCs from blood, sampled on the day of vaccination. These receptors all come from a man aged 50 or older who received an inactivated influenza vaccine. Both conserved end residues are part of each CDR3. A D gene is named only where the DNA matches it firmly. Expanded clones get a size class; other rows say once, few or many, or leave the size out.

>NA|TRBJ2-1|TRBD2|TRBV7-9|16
CASSLIPGGSYNEQFF
TGTGCCAGCAGCTTGATCCCGGGAGGCTCCTACAATGAGCAGTTCTTC
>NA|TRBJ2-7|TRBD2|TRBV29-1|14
CSVGAGGQPYEQYF
TGCAGCGTTGGGGCGGGAGGCCAACCCTACGAGCAGTACTTC
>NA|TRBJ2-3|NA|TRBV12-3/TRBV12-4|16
CASSLGGGGRTDTQYF
TGTGCCAGCAGTTTAGGAGGAGGGGGGCGCACAGATACGCAGTATTTT
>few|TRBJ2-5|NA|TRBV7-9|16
CASSPGWGSRKQTQYF
TGTGCCAGCAGCCCCGGGTGGGGTAGCCGTAAACAGACCCAGTACTTC
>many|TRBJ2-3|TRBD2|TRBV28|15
CASSPSGRATDTQYF
TGTGCCAGCAGTCCTAGCGGGAGGGCCACAGATACGCAGTATTTT
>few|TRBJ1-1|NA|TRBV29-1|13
CSAAQVLNTEAFF
TGCAGCGCCGCACAGGTGCTGAACACTGAAGCTTTCTTT
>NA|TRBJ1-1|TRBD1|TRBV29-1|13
CSVPFSGGGGAFF
TGCAGCGTTCCCTTCTCAGGGGGCGGTGGAGCTTTCTTT
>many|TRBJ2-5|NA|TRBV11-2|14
CASSFTGTRETQYF
TGTGCCAGCAGCTTTACTGGGACAAGGGAGACCCAGTACTTC
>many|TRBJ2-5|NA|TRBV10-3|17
CAISESYTVTLQETQYF
TGTGCCATCAGTGAGTCTTACACAGTAACCCTTCAAGAGACCCAGTACTTC
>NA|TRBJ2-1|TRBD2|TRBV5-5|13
CASSGGSNNEQFF
TGTGCCAGCAGTGGCGGGAGTAACAATGAGCAGTTCTTC
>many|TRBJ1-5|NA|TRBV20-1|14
CSATFTAANQPQHF
TGCAGTGCAACCTTCACGGCCGCCAATCAGCCCCAGCATTTT
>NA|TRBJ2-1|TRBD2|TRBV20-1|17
CSARVRGLSGRGNEQFF
TGCAGTGCTAGAGTTCGCGGACTTAGCGGGAGGGGGAATGAGCAGTTCTTC
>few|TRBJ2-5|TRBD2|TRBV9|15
CASSVVLGGQETQYF
TGTGCCAGCAGCGTAGTGTTGGGGGGGCAAGAGACCCAGTACTTC
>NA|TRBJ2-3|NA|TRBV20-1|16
CSARDPPRKNTDTQYF
TGCAGTGCTAGAGATCCCCCGCGAAAGAACACAGATACGCAGTATTTT
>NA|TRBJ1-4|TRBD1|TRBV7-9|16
CASSPTLGQGGEKLFF
TGTGCCAGCAGCCCCACGCTCGGACAGGGGGGAGAAAAACTGTTTTTT
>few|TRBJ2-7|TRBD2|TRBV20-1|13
CSTQRGASYEQYF
TGCAGTACCCAGCGGGGGGCATCCTACGAGCAGTACTTC
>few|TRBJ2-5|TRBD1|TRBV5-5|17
CASSFYLGQGAPETQYF
TGTGCCAGCAGCTTCTATTTAGGACAGGGGGCCCCTGAGACCCAGTACTTC
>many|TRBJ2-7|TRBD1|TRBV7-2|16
CASSRSGTGNPYEQYF
TGTGCCAGCAGCCGATCGGGGACAGGGAATCCCTACGAGCAGTACTTC
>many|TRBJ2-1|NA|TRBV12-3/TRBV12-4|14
CASSSSGTYNEQFF
TGTGCCAGCAGTTCTTCCGGGACGTACAATGAGCAGTTCTTC
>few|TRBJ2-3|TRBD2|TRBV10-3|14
CAIRAAGGTDTQYF
TGTGCCATCAGAGCAGCGGGAGGCACAGATACGCAGTATTTT
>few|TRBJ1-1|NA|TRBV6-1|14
CASGGHRLNTEAFF
TGTGCCAGCGGCGGTCACAGACTGAACACTGAAGCTTTCTTT
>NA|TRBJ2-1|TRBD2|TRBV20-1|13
CSSRLAAYNEQFF
TGCAGTTCCCGACTAGCAGCCTACAATGAGCAGTTCTTC
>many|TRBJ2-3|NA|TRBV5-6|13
CASRIGRWDTQYF
TGTGCCAGCAGGATCGGAAGGTGGGATACGCAGTATTTT
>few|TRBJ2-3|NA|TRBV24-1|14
CATSGRDLTDTQYF
TGTGCCACCAGTGGTCGAGACCTCACAGATACGCAGTATTTT
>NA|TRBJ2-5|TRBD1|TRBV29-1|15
CSLRGSDRGTETQYF
TGCAGCTTGAGGGGATCGGACAGGGGAACAGAGACCCAGTACTTC
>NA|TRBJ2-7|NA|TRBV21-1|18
CASSKLSGLAGSFGEQYF
TGTGCCAGCAGCAAATTAAGCGGACTAGCGGGGTCGTTTGGCGAGCAGTACTTC
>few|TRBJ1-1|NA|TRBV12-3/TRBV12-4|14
CASTKGGRTTEAFF
TGTGCCAGCACCAAAGGGGGGCGAACCACTGAAGCTTTCTTT
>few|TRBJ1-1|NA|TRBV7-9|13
CASSSDPAAEAFF
TGTGCCAGCAGCTCGGACCCCGCGGCTGAAGCTTTCTTT
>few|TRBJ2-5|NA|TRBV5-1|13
CATGAGLKETQYF
TGCGCCACCGGGGCTGGCCTTAAAGAGACCCAGTACTTC
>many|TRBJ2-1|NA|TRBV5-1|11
CASSLAGERFF
TGCGCCAGCAGCTTGGCCGGAGAAAGGTTCTTC
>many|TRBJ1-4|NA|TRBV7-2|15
CASSLNRATNEKLFF
TGTGCCAGCAGCTTAAACAGGGCAACTAATGAAAAACTGTTTTTT
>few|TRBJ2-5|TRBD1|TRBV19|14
CASSFGQGTKTQYF
TGTGCCAGTAGTTTCGGACAGGGAACTAAGACCCAGTACTTC
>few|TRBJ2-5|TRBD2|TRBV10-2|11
CAVGTSGTQYF
TGCGCCGTCGGGACTAGCGGGACCCAGTACTTC
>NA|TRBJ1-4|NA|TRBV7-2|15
CASSLAYGPNEKLFF
TGTGCCAGCAGCTTGGCGTACGGGCCTAATGAAAAACTGTTTTTT
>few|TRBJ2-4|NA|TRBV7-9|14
CASSPRVAKNIQYF
TGTGCCAGCAGCCCCCGAGTAGCCAAAAACATTCAGTACTTC
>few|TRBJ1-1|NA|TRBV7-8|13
CASSLDSGARAFF
TGTGCCAGCAGCTTAGACTCAGGGGCACGGGCTTTCTTT
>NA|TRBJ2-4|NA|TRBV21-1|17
CASSKPPTALAKNIQYF
TGTGCCAGCAGCAAACCTCCGACTGCGCTAGCCAAAAACATTCAGTACTTC
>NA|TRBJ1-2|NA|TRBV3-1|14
CASSHAGLSYGYTF
TGTGCCAGCAGCCACGCCGGCCTATCATATGGCTACACCTTC
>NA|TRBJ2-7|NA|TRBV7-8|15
CASSRAPSGAREQYF
TGTGCCAGCAGCCGCGCCCCTTCGGGGGCTCGGGAGCAGTACTTC
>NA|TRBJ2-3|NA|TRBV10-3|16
CAISESYGSSTDTQYF
TGTGCCATCAGTGAGTCTTACGGATCCAGCACAGATACGCAGTATTTT
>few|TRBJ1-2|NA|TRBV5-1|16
CASSLVRGQQNYGYTF
TGCGCCAGCAGCTTGGTTAGGGGACAACAAAACTATGGCTACACCTTC
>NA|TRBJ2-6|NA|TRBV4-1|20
CASSQDLREEWSAGANVLTF
TGCGCCAGCAGCCAAGATTTACGAGAAGAATGGTCGGCTGGGGCCAACGTCCTGACTTTC
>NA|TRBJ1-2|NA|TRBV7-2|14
CASSLEVGIYGYTF
TGTGCCAGCAGCTTAGAAGTCGGGATCTATGGCTACACCTTC
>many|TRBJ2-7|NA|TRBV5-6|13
CASTGWKDYEQYF
TGTGCCAGCACGGGGTGGAAGGACTACGAGCAGTACTTC
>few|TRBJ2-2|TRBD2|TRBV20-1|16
CSASVGGSKNTGELFF
TGCAGTGCTAGTGTTGGCGGGAGTAAAAACACCGGGGAGCTGTTTTTT
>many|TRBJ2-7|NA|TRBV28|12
CASSPRYRQQYF
TGTGCCAGCAGTCCCCGATACAGGCAGCAGTACTTC
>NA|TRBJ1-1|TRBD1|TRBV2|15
CASSEDTGANTEAFF
TGTGCCAGCAGTGAAGATACAGGGGCCAACACTGAAGCTTTCTTT
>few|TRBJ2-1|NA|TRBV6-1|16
CASRTELNQRDNEQFF
TGTGCCAGCAGGACCGAACTTAACCAAAGGGACAATGAGCAGTTCTTC
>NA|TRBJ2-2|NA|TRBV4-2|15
CASSQGAGGAGELFF
TGTGCCAGCAGCCAAGGAGCTGGGGGCGCCGGGGAGCTGTTTTTT
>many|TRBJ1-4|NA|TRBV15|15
CATSRESATNEKLFF
TGTGCCACCAGCAGAGAGTCTGCAACTAATGAAAAACTGTTTTTT
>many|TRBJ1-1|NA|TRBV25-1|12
CASSEVGGLAFF
TGTGCCAGCAGTGAGGTCGGGGGGCTGGCTTTCTTT
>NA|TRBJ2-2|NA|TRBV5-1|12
CASSYLVGELFF
TGCGCCAGCAGCTATCTAGTCGGGGAGCTGTTTTTT
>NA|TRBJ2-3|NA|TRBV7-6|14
CASSLVSTTDTQYF
TGTGCCAGCAGCTTAGTGTCTACCACAGATACGCAGTATTTT
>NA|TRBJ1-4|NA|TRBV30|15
CAWSVRHGYNEKLFF
TGTGCCTGGAGTGTACGTCACGGATATAATGAAAAACTGTTTTTT
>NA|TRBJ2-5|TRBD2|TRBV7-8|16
CASSSNTGTSFETQYF
TGTGCCAGCAGCTCTAATACCGGGACTAGCTTTGAGACCCAGTACTTC